These 27 T cell receptor beta chains share one sample of origin, sequenced in a study of immune heterogeneity within non-small cell lung tumors. Multiplex PCR employing 32 V and 13 J primers generated amplicons of the TCR beta CDR3. TCRdb passed the multiplex PCR reads through MiXCR, listing each CDR3 protein once. The sample has 13,000 or so distinct CDR3 sequences, about 23% seen once. Bulk tumor genomic DNA, about 620 ng per sample, was used as template. Widely spaced biopsies, several per primary tumor, were obtained at surgery. Curative surgery was undertaken by patients, who had untreated, newly diagnosed non-small cell lung cancer. Material: lung tumor tissue. The source of these receptors is a man between 45 and 60 years old with non-small cell lung cancer.

This clonotype was counted ten times or more. This chain uses TRBV10-3 with TRBJ2-7; D perhaps matches TRBD1 (5 bases). Germline CDR1 is ENHRY and CDR2 is SYGVKD. V was clipped by 0 bases and J by 4 bases, with 16 bases between them. CDR3 length: 16 amino acids. CDR3 in DNA: TGTGCCATCAGTGAGTCGACGACAGAGCGCCAATACGAGCAGTACTTC. It encodes CAISESTTERQYEQYF.

Of note for this clonotype: This sequence may be a read error, since a much larger clone differs from it by one base. This chain links TRBV5-1 with TRBJ2-1; D is unresolved. The CDR3 extends over 13 amino acids. From germline, CDR1 is SGHRS and CDR2 YFSETQ. Trimming stripped 4 bases from V and 8 bases from J, with 13 bases between. This chain's CDR3 is CASSGRARDEQFF. The CDR3 region has the DNA TGCGCCAGCAGCGGACGGGCTCGGGATGAGCAGTTCTTC.

This clonotype is classed as medium-sized. The chain carries TRBV28 and TRBJ1-1, with D possibly matching TRBD1 (5 bases). V was shortened by 4 bases and J by 4 bases, with 16 bases between the two germline ends. The CDR3 length is 15 residues. The germline V gene encodes CDR1 MDHEN and CDR2 SYDVKM. The DNA of the CDR3 is TGTGCCAGCAGTTCCCTTACGGCCGGGGGCACTGAAGCTTTCTTT. Amino acids: CASSSLTAGGTEAFF.

Concerning this clonotype: A much larger clone differs by one base, so this may be a read error. V usage is TRBV4-2 and J usage is TRBJ2-1, with a weak D call TRBD2 (6 bases). From germline, CDR1 is LGHNA and CDR2 YNFKEQ. CDR3 length: 16 amino acids. Trimming pared 0 bases from V and 0 bases from J, leaving 9 bases between. Written as DNA, the CDR3 is TGTGCCAGCAGCCAAGATCTAGCGTGCTCCTACAATGAGCAGTTCTTC. Amino acid sequence: CASSQDLACSYNEQFF.

The table lists this clonotype with many counts. One base away lies a much larger clone, so this may be a sequencing read error. The chain couples TRBV15 to TRBJ1-3; D unclear. This CDR3 is 15 amino acids long. Germline V lookup: CDR1 LNHNV, CDR2 YYDKDF (reference sequence). This CDR3 reads CATSRDRAGGNTTYF. The CDR3 DNA reads as TGTGCCACCAGCAGAGATCGGGCAGGCGGAAACACCACATATTTT.

This clonotype came up many times. CDR3 amino acids: CASSQVSRDRLYF. For the CDR3, the DNA is TGTGCCAGCAGCCAAGTAAGCCGGGACCGATTATATTTT. The chain combines TRBV14 with TRBJ2-3; D tentatively reads TRBD1 or TRBD2 (5 bases each). V lost 1 base to trimming and J lost 15 bases, with 17 bases between them. Germline V CDR1 and CDR2: SGHDN, FVKESK. The CDR3 runs to 13 residues.

The chain has TRBV11-3 and TRBJ2-1; no firm D call. V gave up 5 bases and J gave up 4 bases, with 15 bases separating them. Per germline, CDR1 SGHNT and CDR2 YENEEA. CDR3 length: 15 residues. CDR3 nucleotide sequence: TGTGCCAGCAGCCCAACTAACAACCCTTACAATGAGCAGTTCTTC. Its translation: CASSPTNNPYNEQFF.

J is TRBJ2-5 and V is TRBV27, with a weak D call TRBD2 (6 bases). V dropped 3 bases and J dropped 4 bases, with 12 bases sitting between them. The germline gives CDR1 MNHEY, CDR2 SMNVEV (reference sequence). CDR3 length: 14 residues. In DNA form, the CDR3 reads TGTGCCAGCAGTTTCTCCGACGGGGGAGAGACCCAGTACTTC. Its translation is CASSFSDGGETQYF.

Note on this clonotype: A much larger clone is a single base away; this may be a read error. The chain combines TRBV7-9 with TRBJ1-6; 11 bases line up with TRBD1. Germline values: CDR1 SEHNR, CDR2 FQNEAQ (reference sequence). The CDR3 extends over 15 amino acids. CDR3 in amino acids: CASCFGTGGNSPLHF. As DNA, the CDR3 is TGTGCCAGCTGCTTCGGGACAGGGGGAAATTCACCCCTCCACTTT. Based on the CDR3 plus reference TRBV7-9 and TRBJ1-6, the full variable domain is DTGVSQNPRHKITKRGQNVTFRCDPISEHNRLYWYRQTLGQGPEFLTYFQNEAQLEKSRLLSDRFSAERPKGSFSTLEIQRTEQGDSAMYLCASCFGTGGNSPLHFGNGTRLTVT.

As regards this clonotype: It may be a read error: a sequence one base away is much more abundant. The J gene is TRBJ2-7, the V gene TRBV3-1, with D perhaps given as TRBD1 or TRBD2 (6 bases each). Germline assignment: CDR1 LGHDT and CDR2 YNNKEL (reference sequence). This CDR3 is 14 amino acids long. The CDR3 nucleotides are TGTGCCATCAGCTTCCTGGAGGGGGCCTACGAGCAGTACTTC. It is translated as CAISFLEGAYEQYF.

By sample fraction, this clonotype is medium-sized. The chain has TRBV12-3 or TRBV12-4 and TRBJ1-3; D gene ambiguous. This CDR3 has 11 residues. V was trimmed by 3 bases and J by 8 bases, leaving 5 bases between them. The CDR3 protein is CASSFKDTIYF. DNA of the CDR3: TGTGCCAGCAGTTTCAAAGACACCATATATTTT.

Concerning this clonotype: This sequence may be a read error, since a much larger clone differs from it by one base. The V gene is TRBV10-2, the J gene TRBJ2-1; D is ambiguous. Looked up from germline, CDR1 is WSHSY and CDR2 is SAAADI. The CDR3 consists of 16 residues. V was cut by 5 bases and J by 5 bases, with 19 bases left in between. In DNA, the CDR3 is TGCGCCAGCAGTCTCCCTGGTTGGCAGACCCACAATGAGCAGTTCTTC. Protein: CASSLPGWQTHNEQFF.

The chain has TRBV7-3 and TRBJ1-1, with D uncertain. This CDR3 is built from 19 residues. V was cut by 2 bases and J by 0 bases, with 22 bases left in between. Germline CDR1 is SGHTA and CDR2 is FQGTGA. CDR3 sequence: CASSLEGSYPFCLNTEAFF. In DNA form, the CDR3 reads TGTGCCAGCAGCTTAGAGGGAAGCTACCCCTTTTGCCTGAACACTGAAGCTTTCTTT.

About this clonotype: A much larger clone is a single base away; this may be a read error. The chain combines TRBV20-1 with TRBJ1-2; D is undetermined. The CDR3 has 13 amino acids. The V gene's germline CDR1 is DFQATT and CDR2 SNEGSKA (reference sequence). V was shortened by 4 bases and J by 4 bases, with 13 bases between the two germline ends. The CDR3 region has the DNA TGCAGTGCTATCCCGGGAGGGAGCTATGGCTACACCTTC. Translated, it gives CSAIPGGSYGYTF.

Within the sample, this clonotype is medium-sized. The chain has TRBV6-1 and TRBJ2-7; D gene ambiguous. The CDR3 contains 14 residues. V was clipped by 6 bases and J by 2 bases, with 14 bases between them. CDR1 and CDR2 (germline): MNHNS, SASEGT. The CDR3 nucleotides read TGTGCCAGCAGGGATGACATCTTTCCCTACGAGCAGTACTTC. Encoded protein: CASRDDIFPYEQYF.

This clonotype was observed many times. The CDR3 sequence is CASSLALGSAISPLHF. Written as DNA, the CDR3 is TGTGCCAGCAGCTTGGCTCTAGGCTCCGCAATTTCACCCCTCCACTTT. This sequence joins TRBV5-5 and TRBJ1-6; unclear D gene. CDR1 and CDR2 (germline): SGHKS, YYEKEE (reference sequence). The CDR3 sequence is 16 residues long. Trimming took 0 bases from V and 9 from J, leaving 16 bases between them.

On this clonotype itself: A clone one base away is much larger, so this may be a read error. The chain links TRBV19 to TRBJ2-1; 7 bases line up with TRBD1. The CDR3 is made up of 16 amino acids. Germline V lookup: CDR1 LNHDA, CDR2 SQIVND (reference sequence). This chain's CDR3 is CASSRMGQSSYNEKFF. The DNA for the CDR3 is TGTGCCAGTAGTCGGATGGGACAGAGCTCCTACAATGAGAAGTTCTTC.

Regarding this clonotype: A read error may be the cause here, since a much bigger clone is one base away. The rearrangement links TRBV9 to TRBJ1-1; a weak D match, TRBD1 (6 bases). The CDR3 is 15 amino acids. The germline CDR1 and CDR2 sequences are SGDLS and YYNGEE. CDR3 region: CASSSTTGPYTEALF. The DNA for the CDR3 is TGTGCCAGCAGTTCTACGACAGGTCCGTACACTGAAGCTTTGTTT.

The CDR3 DNA reads as TGTGCCAGCAGGGATTGGGACAGGTTCACCGGGGAGCTGTTTTTT. Translating it yields CASRDWDRFTGELFF. The chain links TRBV5-4 to TRBJ2-2; TRBD1 matches 8 bases. The CDR3 is made up of 15 amino acids. V lost 5 bases and J lost 4; bases outside the gene matches: 7. Germline lookup yields CDR1 SGHNT and CDR2 YYREEE (reference sequence).

The chain has TRBV5-1 and TRBJ2-2; TRBD2 is a possible D gene (6 bases). The CDR3 extends over 15 amino acids. Per germline, CDR1 SGHRS and CDR2 YFSETQ. The ends were cut back, 4 bases at V and 2 bases at J, with 12 bases in the middle. The CDR3 here is CASSRVADNTGELFF. In DNA form, the CDR3 reads TGCGCCAGCAGCAGAGTAGCGGACAACACCGGGGAGCTGTTTTTT.

This clonotype was seen at least ten times. The rearrangement links TRBV19 to TRBJ2-2; possibly TRBD1 for D (6 bases). There are 12 residues in the CDR3. V lost 7 bases, J lost 8 bases, and 11 bases lay in between. In germline, CDR1 is LNHDA, CDR2 SQIVND (reference sequence). CDR3 nucleotide sequence: TGTGCCAGTAACGCAAGGGGGGGGGAGCTGTTTTTT. Amino acids: CASNARGGELFF.

This clonotype turned up a few times. The CDR3 sequence is CASSQVTGAGELFF. The CDR3 bases are TGTGCCAGCAGCCAAGTAACAGGGGCCGGGGAGCTGTTTTTT. J is TRBJ2-2 and V is TRBV4-2; 7 bases map to TRBD1. The V gene's germline CDR1 is LGHNA and CDR2 YNFKEQ. With V trimmed by 1 base and J by 6 bases, 2 bases remained unmatched. CDR3 length: 14 residues.

By share, this clonotype counts as medium-sized. V usage is TRBV15 and J usage is TRBJ2-3, with D maybe TRBD2 (7 bases). V was shortened by 5 bases and J by 2 bases, with 17 bases between the two germline ends. CDR1 is LNHNV, CDR2 YYDKDF, per germline (reference sequence). This CDR3 spans 16 amino acids. The CDR3 is CATSFRAGAPTDTQYF. The CDR3 nucleotides read TGTGCCACCAGCTTCAGGGCGGGGGCCCCCACAGATACGCAGTATTTT.

This clonotype was seen at least ten times. V gene TRBV10-2 combines with J gene TRBJ2-5, with TRBD2 as a possible D gene (6 bases). Trimming pared 5 bases from V and 3 bases from J, leaving 16 bases between. CDR1 is WSHSY, CDR2 SAAADI, per germline. The CDR3 spans 15 residues. The CDR3 sequence: CASSNTGGVKETQYF. CDR3 sequence (DNA): TGCGCCAGCAGTAATACAGGAGGGGTTAAAGAGACCCAGTACTTC.

Worth noting for this clonotype: With a much larger clone just one base away, this may be a read error. The chain has TRBV6-4 and TRBJ1-2; no firm D call. CDR1 is MRHNA, CDR2 SNTAGT, per germline. With 4 bases removed from V and 2 bases from J, the gap between germline ends came to 8 bases. This CDR3 contains 13 residues. The CDR3 reads CASSAGNNYGYTF. The CDR3 bases are TGTGCCAGCAGTGCGGGAAACAACTATGGCTACACCTTC.

In the case of this clonotype: A much bigger clone sits one base away, suggesting this may be a read error. The J gene is TRBJ1-6, the V gene TRBV3-1; no definite D call. Germline V gives CDR1 LGHDT, CDR2 YNNKEL (reference sequence). The CDR3 contains 13 residues. CDR3 region: CDSSQGGGSPLHF. CDR3 bases: TGTGACAGCAGCCAAGGTGGAGGTTCACCCCTCCACTTT.

This clonotype is medium-sized. The V call is TRBV6-1, the J call TRBJ2-7; tentatively, D is TRBD2 (5 bases). The CDR3 extends over 12 amino acids. Looked up from germline, CDR1 is MNHNS and CDR2 is SASEGT. V was clipped by 6 bases and J by 3 bases, with 9 bases between them. The CDR3 is CASRAGLYEQYF. CDR3 sequence (DNA): TGTGCCAGCAGAGCAGGACTCTACGAGCAGTACTTC.